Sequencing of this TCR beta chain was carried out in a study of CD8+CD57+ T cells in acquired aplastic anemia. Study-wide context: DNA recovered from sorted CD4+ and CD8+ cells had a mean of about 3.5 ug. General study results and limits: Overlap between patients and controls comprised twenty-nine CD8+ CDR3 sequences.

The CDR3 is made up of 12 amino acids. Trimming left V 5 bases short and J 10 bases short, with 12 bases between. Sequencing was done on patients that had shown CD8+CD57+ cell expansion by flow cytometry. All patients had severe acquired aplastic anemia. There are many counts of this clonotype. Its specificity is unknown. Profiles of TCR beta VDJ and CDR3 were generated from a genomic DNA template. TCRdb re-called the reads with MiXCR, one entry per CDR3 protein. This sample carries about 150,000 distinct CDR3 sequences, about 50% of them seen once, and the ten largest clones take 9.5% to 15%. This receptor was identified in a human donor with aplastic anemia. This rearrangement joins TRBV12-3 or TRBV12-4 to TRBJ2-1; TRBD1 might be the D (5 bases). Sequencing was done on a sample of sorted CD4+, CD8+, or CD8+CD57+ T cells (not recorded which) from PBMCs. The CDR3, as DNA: TGTGCCAGCAGTGAAGGGGTATTCGAGCAGTTCTTC. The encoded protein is CASSEGVFEQFF.